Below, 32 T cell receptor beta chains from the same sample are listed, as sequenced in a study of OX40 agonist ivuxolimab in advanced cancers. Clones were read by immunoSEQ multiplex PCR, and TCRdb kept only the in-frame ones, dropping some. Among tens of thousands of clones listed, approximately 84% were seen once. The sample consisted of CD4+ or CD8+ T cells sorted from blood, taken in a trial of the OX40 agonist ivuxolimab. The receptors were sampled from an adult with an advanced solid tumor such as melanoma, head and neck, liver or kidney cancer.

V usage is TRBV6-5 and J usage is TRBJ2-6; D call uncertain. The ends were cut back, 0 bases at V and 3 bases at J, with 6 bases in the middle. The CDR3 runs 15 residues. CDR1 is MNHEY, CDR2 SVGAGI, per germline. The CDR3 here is CASSYSHGGANVLTF. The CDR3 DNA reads TGTGCCAGCAGTTACTCCCACGGTGGGGCCAACGTCCTGACTTTC.

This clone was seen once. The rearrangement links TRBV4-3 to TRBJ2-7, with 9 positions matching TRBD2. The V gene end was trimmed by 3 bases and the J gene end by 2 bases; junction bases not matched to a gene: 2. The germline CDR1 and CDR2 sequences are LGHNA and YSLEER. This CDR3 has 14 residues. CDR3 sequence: CASSQRGGAYEQYF. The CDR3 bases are TGCGCCAGCAGCCAGCGCGGGGGGGCCTACGAGCAGTACTTC.

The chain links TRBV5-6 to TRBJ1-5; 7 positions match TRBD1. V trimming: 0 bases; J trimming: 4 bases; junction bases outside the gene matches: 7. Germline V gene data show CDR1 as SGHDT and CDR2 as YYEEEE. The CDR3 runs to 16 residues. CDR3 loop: CASSLGHDRANQPQHF. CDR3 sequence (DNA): TGTGCCAGCAGCTTGGGGCACGACAGGGCAAATCAGCCCCAGCATTTT. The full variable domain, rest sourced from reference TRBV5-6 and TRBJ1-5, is DAGVTQSPTHLIKTRGQQVTLRCSPKSGHDTVSWYQQALGQGPQFIFQYYEEEERQRGNFPDRFSGHQFPNYSSELNVNALLLGDSALYLCASSLGHDRANQPQHFGDGTRLSIL.

CDR3 sequence (DNA): TGTGCCAGCAGTGCGCGGATCTTCGGGGAGCAGTACTTC. This sequence encodes CASSARIFGEQYF. The rearrangement joins TRBV6-5 to TRBJ2-7; D ambiguous. This CDR3 comprises 13 residues. CDR1 is MNHEY, CDR2 SVGAGI, per germline. The V end was cut by 5 bases, the J end by 7 bases, with 15 bases between.

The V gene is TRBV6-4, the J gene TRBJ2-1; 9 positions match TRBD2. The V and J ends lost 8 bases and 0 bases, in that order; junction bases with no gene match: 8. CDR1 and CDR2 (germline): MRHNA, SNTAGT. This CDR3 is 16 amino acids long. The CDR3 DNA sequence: TGTGCCAGCGCTGCTAGCGGGGCCTTCTCCTACAATGAGCAGTTCTTC. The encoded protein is CASAASGAFSYNEQFF.

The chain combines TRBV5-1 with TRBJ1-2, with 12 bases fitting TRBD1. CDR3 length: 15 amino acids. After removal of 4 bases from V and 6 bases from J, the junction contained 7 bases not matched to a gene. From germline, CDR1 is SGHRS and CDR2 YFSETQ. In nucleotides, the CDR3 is TGCGCCAGCAGCGATCCGGGACAGGGGGCCAATGGCTACACCTTC. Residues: CASSDPGQGANGYTF.

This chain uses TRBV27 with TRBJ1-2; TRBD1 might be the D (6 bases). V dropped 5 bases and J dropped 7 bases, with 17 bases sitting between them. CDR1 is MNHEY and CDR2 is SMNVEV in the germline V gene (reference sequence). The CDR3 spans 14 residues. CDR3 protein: CASSPTIQGVGYTF. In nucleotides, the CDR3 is TGTGCCAGCAGTCCTACAATACAGGGAGTTGGCTACACCTTC.

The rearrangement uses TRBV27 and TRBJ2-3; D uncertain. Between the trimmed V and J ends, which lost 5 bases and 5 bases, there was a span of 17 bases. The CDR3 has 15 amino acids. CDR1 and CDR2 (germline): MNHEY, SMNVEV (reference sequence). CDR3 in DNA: TGTGCCAGCAGTCTCCGACAAACCTGGGGAGATACGCAGTATTTT. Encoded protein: CASSLRQTWGDTQYF.

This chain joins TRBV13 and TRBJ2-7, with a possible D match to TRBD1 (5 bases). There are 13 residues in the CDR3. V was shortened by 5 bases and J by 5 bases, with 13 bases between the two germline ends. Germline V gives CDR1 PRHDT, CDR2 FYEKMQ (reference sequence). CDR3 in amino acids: CASSHRPVDEQYF. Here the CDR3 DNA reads TGTGCCAGCAGCCACAGGCCGGTCGACGAGCAGTACTTC.

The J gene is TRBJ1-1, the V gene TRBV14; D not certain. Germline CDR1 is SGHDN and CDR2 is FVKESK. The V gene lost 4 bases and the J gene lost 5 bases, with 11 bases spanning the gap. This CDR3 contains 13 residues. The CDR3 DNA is TGTGCCAGCAGCCCCTCGTATAGAACTGAAGCTTTCTTT. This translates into CASSPSYRTEAFF.

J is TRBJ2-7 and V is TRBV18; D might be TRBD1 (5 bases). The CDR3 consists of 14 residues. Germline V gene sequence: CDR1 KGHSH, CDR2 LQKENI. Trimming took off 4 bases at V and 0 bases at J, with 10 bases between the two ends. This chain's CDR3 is CASSRTTVSYEQYF. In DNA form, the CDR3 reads TGTGCCAGCTCACGAACGACAGTCTCCTACGAGCAGTACTTC.

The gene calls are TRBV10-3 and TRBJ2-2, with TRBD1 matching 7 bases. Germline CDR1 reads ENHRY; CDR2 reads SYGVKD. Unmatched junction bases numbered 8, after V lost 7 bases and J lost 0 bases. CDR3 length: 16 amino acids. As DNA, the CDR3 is TGTGCCATCATAAAGGGGGCAGGTCCGAACACCGGGGAGCTGTTTTTT. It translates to CAIIKGAGPNTGELFF.

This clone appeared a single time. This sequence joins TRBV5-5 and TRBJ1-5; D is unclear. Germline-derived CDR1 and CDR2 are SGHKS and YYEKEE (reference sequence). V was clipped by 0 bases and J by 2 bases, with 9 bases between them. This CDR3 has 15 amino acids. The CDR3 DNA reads TGTGCCAGCAGCTTGGGACCGATACGCAATCAGCCCCAGCATTTT. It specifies CASSLGPIRNQPQHF.

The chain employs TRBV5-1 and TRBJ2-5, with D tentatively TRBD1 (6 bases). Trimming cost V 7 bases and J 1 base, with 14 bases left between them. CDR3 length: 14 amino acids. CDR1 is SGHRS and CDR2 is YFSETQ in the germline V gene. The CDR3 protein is CASGPVGGQETQYF. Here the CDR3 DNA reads TGCGCCAGCGGGCCTGTAGGGGGCCAAGAGACCCAGTACTTC.

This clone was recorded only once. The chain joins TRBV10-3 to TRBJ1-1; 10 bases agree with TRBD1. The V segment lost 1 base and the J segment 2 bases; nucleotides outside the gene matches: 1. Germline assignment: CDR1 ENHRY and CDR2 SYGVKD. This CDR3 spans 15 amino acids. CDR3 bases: TGTGCCATCAGTGAGTGGACAGGGGGAAACACTGAAGCTTTCTTT. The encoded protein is CAISEWTGGNTEAFF.

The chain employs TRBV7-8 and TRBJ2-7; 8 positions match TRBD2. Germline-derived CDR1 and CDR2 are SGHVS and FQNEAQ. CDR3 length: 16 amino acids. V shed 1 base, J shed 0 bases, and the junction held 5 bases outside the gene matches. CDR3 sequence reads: CASSLGAGGSSYEQYF. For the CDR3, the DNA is TGTGCCAGCAGCTTAGGGGCGGGGGGTAGCTCCTACGAGCAGTACTTC.

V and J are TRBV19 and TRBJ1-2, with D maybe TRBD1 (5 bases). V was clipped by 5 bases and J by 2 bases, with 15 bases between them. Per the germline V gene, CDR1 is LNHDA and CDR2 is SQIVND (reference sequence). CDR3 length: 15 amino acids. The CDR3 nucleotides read TGTGCCAGTAGTGGTCAGGGTAGGGTGAACTATGGCTACACCTTC. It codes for CASSGQGRVNYGYTF.

The CDR3 spells CSATGLYEQYF. Here the CDR3 DNA reads TGCAGTGCTACCGGACTCTACGAGCAGTACTTC. The chain is built from TRBV20-1 and TRBJ2-7; tentative D call: TRBD2 (5 bases). The CDR3 is 11 residues long. V was trimmed by 4 bases and J by 3 bases, leaving 7 bases between them. CDR1 is DFQATT, CDR2 SNEGSKA, per germline (reference sequence).

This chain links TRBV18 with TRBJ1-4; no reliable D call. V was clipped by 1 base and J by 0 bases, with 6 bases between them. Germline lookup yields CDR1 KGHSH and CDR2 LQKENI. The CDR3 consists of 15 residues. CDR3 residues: CASSPRVATNEKLFF. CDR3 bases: TGTGCCAGCTCACCACGGGTTGCAACTAATGAAAAACTGTTTTTT.

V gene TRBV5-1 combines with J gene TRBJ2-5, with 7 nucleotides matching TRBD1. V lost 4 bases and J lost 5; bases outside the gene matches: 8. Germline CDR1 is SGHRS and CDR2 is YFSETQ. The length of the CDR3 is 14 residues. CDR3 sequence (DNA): TGCGCCAGCAGCCCCGGGACAGCTAGGGAGACCCAGTACTTC. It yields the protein CASSPGTARETQYF.

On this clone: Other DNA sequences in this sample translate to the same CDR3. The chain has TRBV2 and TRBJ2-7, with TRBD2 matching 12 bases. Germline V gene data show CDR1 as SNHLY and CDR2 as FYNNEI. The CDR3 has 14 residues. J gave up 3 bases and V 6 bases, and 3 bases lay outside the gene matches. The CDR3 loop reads CASRQTSGGYEQYF. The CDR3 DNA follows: TGTGCCAGCAGACAGACTAGCGGGGGCTACGAGCAGTACTTC.

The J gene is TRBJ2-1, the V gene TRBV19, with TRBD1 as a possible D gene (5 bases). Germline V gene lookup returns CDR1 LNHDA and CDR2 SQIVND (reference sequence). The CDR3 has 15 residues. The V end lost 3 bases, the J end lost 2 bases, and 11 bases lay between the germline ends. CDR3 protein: CASSITDRTYNEQFF. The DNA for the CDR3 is TGTGCCAGTAGTATCACCGACAGAACCTACAATGAGCAGTTCTTC.

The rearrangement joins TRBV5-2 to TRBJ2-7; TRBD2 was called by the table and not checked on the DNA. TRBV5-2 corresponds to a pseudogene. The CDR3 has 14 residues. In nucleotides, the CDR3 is TGTGCCAGCAGCCCTCGGGAGGCCAGTTACGAGCAGTACTTC. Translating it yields CASSPREASYEQYF.

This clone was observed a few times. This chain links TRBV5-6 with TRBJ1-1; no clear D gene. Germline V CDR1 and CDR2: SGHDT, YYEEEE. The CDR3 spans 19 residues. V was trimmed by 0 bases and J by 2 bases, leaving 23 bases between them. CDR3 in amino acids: CASSLENWSPQAYNTEAFF. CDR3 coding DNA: TGTGCCAGCAGCTTGGAAAATTGGAGCCCCCAAGCTTATAACACTGAAGCTTTCTTT.

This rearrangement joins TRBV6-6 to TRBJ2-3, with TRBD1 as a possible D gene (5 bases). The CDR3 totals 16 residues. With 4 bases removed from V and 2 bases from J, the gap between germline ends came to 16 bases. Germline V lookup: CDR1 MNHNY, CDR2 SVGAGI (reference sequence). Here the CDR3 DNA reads TGTGCCAGCAGTTCCCTCAGGGATACCATCACAGATACGCAGTATTTT. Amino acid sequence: CASSSLRDTITDTQYF.

The CDR3 sequence is CASSLAMRQPQHF. Here the CDR3 DNA reads TGTGCCAGCAGCTTAGCGATGCGTCAGCCCCAGCATTTT. The chain combines TRBV7-2 with TRBJ1-5, with D unresolved. Germline CDR1 is SGHTA and CDR2 is FQGNSA. The V end was cut by 0 bases, the J end by 6 bases, with 6 bases between. The CDR3 has 13 amino acids.

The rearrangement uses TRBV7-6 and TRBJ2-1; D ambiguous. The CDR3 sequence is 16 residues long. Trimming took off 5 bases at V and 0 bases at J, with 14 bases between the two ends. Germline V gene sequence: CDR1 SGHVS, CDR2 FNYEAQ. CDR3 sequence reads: CASSPETVSSYNEQFF. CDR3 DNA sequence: TGTGCCAGCAGCCCCGAAACGGTCAGCTCCTACAATGAGCAGTTCTTC.

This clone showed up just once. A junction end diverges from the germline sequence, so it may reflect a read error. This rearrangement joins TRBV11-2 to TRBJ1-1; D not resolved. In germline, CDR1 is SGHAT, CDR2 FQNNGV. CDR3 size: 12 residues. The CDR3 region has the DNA TGTGCCAGCAGCTTCACTCAAACTGAGGCTTTCTTT. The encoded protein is CASSFTQTEAFF.

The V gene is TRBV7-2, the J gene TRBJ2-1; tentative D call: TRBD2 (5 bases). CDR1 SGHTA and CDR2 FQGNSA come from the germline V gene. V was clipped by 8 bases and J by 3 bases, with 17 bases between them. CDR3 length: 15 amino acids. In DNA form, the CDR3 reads TGTGCCAGCGGGCCCGGGGAGTACATCTACAATGAGCAGTTCTTC. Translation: CASGPGEYIYNEQFF.

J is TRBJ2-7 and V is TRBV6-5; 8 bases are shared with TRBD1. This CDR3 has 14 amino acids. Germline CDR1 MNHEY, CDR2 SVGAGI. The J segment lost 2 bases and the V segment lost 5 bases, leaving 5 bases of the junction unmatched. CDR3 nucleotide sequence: TGTGCCAGCAGTCGCGACAGGGGAGCCTACGAGCAGTACTTC. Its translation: CASSRDRGAYEQYF.

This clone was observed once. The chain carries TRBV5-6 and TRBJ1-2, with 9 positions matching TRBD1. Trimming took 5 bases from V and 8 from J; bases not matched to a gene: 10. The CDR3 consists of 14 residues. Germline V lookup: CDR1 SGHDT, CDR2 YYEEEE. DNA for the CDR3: TGTGCCAGCAGAAATACAGGGGGCGAGGGGGGCTACACCTTC. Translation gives CASRNTGGEGGYTF. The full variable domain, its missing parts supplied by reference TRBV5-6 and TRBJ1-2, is DAGVTQSPTHLIKTRGQQVTLRCSPKSGHDTVSWYQQALGQGPQFIFQYYEEEERQRGNFPDRFSGHQFPNYSSELNVNALLLGDSALYLCASRNTGGEGGYTFGSGTRLTVV.

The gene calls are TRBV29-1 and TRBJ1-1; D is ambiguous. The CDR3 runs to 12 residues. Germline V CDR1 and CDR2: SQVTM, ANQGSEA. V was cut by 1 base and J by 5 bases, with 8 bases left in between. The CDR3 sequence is CSVEGLSTEAFF. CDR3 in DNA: TGCAGCGTTGAAGGGCTCTCTACTGAAGCTTTCTTT. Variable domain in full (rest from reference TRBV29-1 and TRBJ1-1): SAVISQKPSRDICQRGTSLTIQCQVDSQVTMMFWYRQQPGQSLTLIATANQGSEATYESGFVIDKFPISRPNLTFSTLTVSNMSPEDSSIYLCSVEGLSTEAFFGQGTRLTVV.